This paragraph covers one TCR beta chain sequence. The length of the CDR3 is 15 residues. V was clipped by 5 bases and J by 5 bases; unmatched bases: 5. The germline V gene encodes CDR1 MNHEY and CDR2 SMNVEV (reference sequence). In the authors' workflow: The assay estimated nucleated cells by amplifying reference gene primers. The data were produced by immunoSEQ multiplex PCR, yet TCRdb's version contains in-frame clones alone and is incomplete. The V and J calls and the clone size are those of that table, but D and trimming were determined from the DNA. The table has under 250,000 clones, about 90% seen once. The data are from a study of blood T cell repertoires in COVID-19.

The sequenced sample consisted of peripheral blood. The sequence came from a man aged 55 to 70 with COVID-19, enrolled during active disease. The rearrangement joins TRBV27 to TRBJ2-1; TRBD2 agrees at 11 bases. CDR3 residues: CASSILAGVHNEQFF. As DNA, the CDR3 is TGTGCCAGCAGTATACTAGCGGGAGTTCACAATGAGCAGTTCTTC.